The T cell receptor beta chain described here comes from a study of blood T cell repertoires in COVID-19. Study at large: The cDNA or gDNA used as material had been derived from T cells, B-cell-depleted T cells, or PBMCs.

Germline V lookup: CDR1 MNHEY, CDR2 SVGAGI. V was pared by 4 bases and J by 6 bases, with 10 bases of the junction left unmatched. CDR3 length: 15 residues. This clone came up once. Clones were sequenced by immunoSEQ multiplex PCR, and TCRdb holds only the in-frame ones, with some missing. This sample has approximately 85,000 clones, with around 92% found just once. The source material was peripheral blood. This TCR was recovered from a woman aged 60-70 years with active COVID-19. The V and J genes are TRBV6-5 and TRBJ1-1; 8 bases are a match to TRBD1. The CDR3 spells CASSSPRTGRAEAFF. As DNA, the CDR3 is TGTGCCAGCAGTTCCCCACGGACAGGGCGTGCTGAAGCTTTCTTT.